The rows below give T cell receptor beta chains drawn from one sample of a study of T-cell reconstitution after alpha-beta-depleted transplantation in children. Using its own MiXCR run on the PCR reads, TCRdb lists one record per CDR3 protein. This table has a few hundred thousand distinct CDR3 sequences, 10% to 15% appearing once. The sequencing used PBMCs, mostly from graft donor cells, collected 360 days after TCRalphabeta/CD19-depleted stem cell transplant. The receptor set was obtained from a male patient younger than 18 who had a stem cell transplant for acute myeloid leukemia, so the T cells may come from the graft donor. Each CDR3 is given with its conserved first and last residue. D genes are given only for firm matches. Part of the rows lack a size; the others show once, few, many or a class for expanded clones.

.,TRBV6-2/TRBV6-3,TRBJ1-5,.,CASSYGPGNQPQHF,TGTGCCAGCAGTTACGGTCCAGGCAATCAGCCCCAGCATTTT
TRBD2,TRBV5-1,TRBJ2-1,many,CASVTLAGSSEQFF,TGCGCCAGCGTTACTCTAGCGGGATCAAGTGAGCAGTTCTTC
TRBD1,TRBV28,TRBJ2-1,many,CASRPPPGTGGHEQFF,TGTGCCAGCAGACCCCCCCCCGGGACAGGGGGCCATGAGCAGTTCTTC
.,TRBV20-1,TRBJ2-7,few,CSARIGLWEQYF,TGCAGTGCTAGAATCGGCCTTTGGGAGCAGTACTTC
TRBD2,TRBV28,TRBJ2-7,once,CASSSPDSSGLAGGPDSYEQYF,TGTGCCAGCAGTTCCCCGGACAGTTCGGGACTAGCGGGAGGGCCCGACTCCTACGAGCAGTACTTC
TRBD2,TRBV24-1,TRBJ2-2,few,CATSDFPSGQGELFF,TGTGCCACCAGTGATTTTCCTAGCGGGCAAGGGGAGCTGTTTTTT
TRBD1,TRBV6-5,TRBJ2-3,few,CASSYGGQGPNTDTQYF,TGTGCCAGCAGTTACGGAGGACAGGGGCCGAACACAGATACGCAGTATTTT
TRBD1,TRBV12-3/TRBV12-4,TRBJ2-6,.,CASSSGQGSSGANVLTF,TGTGCCAGCAGTTCCGGACAGGGCAGCTCTGGGGCCAACGTCCTGACTTTC
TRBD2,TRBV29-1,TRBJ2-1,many,CSVEGGTSGYNEQFF,TGCAGCGTTGAAGGCGGGACTAGCGGTTACAATGAGCAGTTCTTC
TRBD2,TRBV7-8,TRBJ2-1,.,CASRQLTSGRRSERNEQFF,TGTGCCAGCAGGCAATTGACTAGCGGGAGAAGGTCTGAGCGCAATGAGCAGTTCTTC
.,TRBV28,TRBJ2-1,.,CASSPSRGNEQFF,TGTGCCAGCAGCCCATCCCGGGGCAATGAGCAGTTCTTC
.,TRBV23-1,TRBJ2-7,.,CASSQAGQEQYF,TGCGCCAGCAGTCAAGCAGGGCAGGAGCAGTACTTC
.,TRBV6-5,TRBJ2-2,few,CASSYSGGDGTGELFF,TGTGCCAGCAGTTACTCAGGAGGTGATGGTACCGGGGAGCTGTTTTTT
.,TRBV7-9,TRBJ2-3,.,CASSFEGRVIPDTQYF,TGTGCCAGCAGCTTCGAGGGCCGGGTCATACCAGATACGCAGTATTTT
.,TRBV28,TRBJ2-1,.,CASSFPAGPHNEQFF,TGTGCCAGCAGTTTCCCGGCGGGACCCCACAATGAGCAGTTCTTC
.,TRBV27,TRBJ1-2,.,CASSLDARGYTF,TGTGCCAGCAGTTTAGATGCTCGTGGCTACACCTTC
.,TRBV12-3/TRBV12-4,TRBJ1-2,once,CASSLGAGPYGYTF,TGTGCCAGCAGTTTAGGGGCAGGTCCGTATGGCTACACCTTC
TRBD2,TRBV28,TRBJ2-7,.,CAGSIAGGPREQYF,TGTGCCGGCAGCATAGCGGGAGGACCTCGGGAGCAGTACTTC
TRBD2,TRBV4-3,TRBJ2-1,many,CASSQGGLAGGYNEQFF,TGCGCCAGCAGCCAAGGGGGACTAGCGGGAGGGTACAATGAGCAGTTCTTC
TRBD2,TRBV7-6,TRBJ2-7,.,CASSLVSSGRQEQYF,TGTGCCAGCAGCTTAGTCTCTAGCGGGAGGCAAGAGCAGTACTTC
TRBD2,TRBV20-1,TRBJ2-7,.,CSARGLAGSSYEQYF,TGCAGTGCTAGAGGACTAGCGGGAAGCTCCTACGAGCAGTACTTC
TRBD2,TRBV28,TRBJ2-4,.,CASSFSPSGLAGGGGLAKNIQYF,TGTGCCAGCAGTTTTAGTCCATCGGGACTAGCGGGAGGTGGGGGACTCGCCAAAAACATTCAGTACTTC
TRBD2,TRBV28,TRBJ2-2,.,CASSLTLGLAGDANTGELFF,TGTGCCAGCAGTTTAACCTTAGGACTAGCGGGAGACGCGAACACCGGGGAGCTGTTTTTT
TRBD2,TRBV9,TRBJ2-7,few,CASSTGSSGLRQYF,TGTGCCAGCAGCACCGGGTCTAGCGGTCTTAGGCAGTACTTC
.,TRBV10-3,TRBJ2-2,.,CAISVSAATGELFF,TGTGCCATCAGTGTGAGTGCCGCGACCGGGGAGCTGTTTTTT
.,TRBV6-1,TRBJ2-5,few,CASSPGQGGGTQYF,TGTGCCAGCAGCCCCGGACAGGGCGGGGGGACCCAGTACTTC
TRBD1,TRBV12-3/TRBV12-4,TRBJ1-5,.,CASSLLGQGSFNQPQHF,TGTGCCAGCAGTTTGTTGGGACAGGGGTCTTTTAATCAGCCCCAGCATTTT
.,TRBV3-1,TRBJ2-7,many,CASSQAGAYEQYF,TGTGCCAGCAGCCAAGCGGGAGCCTACGAGCAGTACTTC
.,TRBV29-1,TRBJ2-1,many,CSVEGREQFF,TGCAGCGTTGAGGGCAGGGAGCAGTTCTTC
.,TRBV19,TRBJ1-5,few,CASSMHGPDQPQHF,TGTGCCAGTAGTATGCACGGGCCCGATCAGCCCCAGCATTTT
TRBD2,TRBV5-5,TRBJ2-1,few,CASSPADPRESYEQFF,TGTGCCAGCAGCCCTGCTGACCCGCGGGAGTCCTATGAGCAGTTCTTC
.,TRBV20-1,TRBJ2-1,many,CSANQGRQFF,TGCAGTGCTAATCAGGGGCGGCAGTTCTTC
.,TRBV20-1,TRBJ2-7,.,CSARDPDSPYEQYF,TGCAGTGCTAGAGATCCGGATAGCCCCTACGAGCAGTACTTC